This T cell receptor beta chain was found in a study of blood T cell repertoires in COVID-19. The ends lost 3 bases at V and 2 bases at J; junction bases unmatched: 7. The CDR3 runs 17 residues. The germline V gene encodes CDR1 SGHVS and CDR2 FNYEAQ. Among Cohort 3 donors, those recovered had two negative PCRs, clearance, or symptom resolution. Authors' data handling: It was from reference gene primer amplification that nucleated cell counts were estimated. The method was immunoSEQ multiplex PCR; TCRdb's version includes in-frame clones alone and lacks a portion of them. V and J calls and clone size are those listed in that table; D and trimming were worked out from the DNA. Of more than 300,000 clones in the sample, approximately 90% were seen once.

J is TRBJ1-3 and V is TRBV7-6; 10 positions match TRBD1. The clonotype originates from a woman in her late teens or twenties who had recovered from COVID-19. The source material was PBMCs or T cells enriched from blood (not recorded which). The CDR3 DNA sequence: TGTGCCAGCAGCTTTCGACAGGGGGCTGCTGCTGGAAACACCATATATTTT. As protein: CASSFRQGAAAGNTIYF.